This T cell receptor beta chain was documented in a study of Ad26.COV2.S vaccination and SARS-CoV-2 variants (dated by TCRdb to the early 2020s). Notes on the research overall: Donors in the vaccine arm were drawn from COV1001, a phase I-IIa trial of Ad26.COV2.S in healthy adults that was multicentre, randomized, double-blind and placebo-controlled. Blinding of investigators to trial group allocation was maintained during experiments and outcome assessment. Dosing of Ad26.COV2.S was intramuscular, at either 5x10^10 or 1x10^11 viral particles, delivered as one shot or as two shots spaced 56 days apart. TCRbeta repertoire sequencing served as the tool for gauging how specific and how broad the SARS-CoV-2-reactive T cell receptors were following Ad26.COV2.S vaccination. Trial participants were randomized into five groups of five: low-dose or high-dose Ad26.COV2.S given once or twice, or placebo on both occasions. The TCR-sequenced set comprised roughly 30 samples: some 19 Ad26.COV2.S vaccine recipients, 5 placebo recipients and 8 SARS-CoV-2 convalescent individuals.

The treatment or condition tag for this specimen amounts to: roughly 20 received Ad26.COV2.S at low or high dose, single or two shots; several received placebo; per-sample allocation not given. Repertoires of vaccine and placebo recipients were sequenced from samples collected on day 63 after the first injection. In Cohort 1b, about 25 adults aged 18-55 years were enrolled at a single site in Boston, USA, between 29 July and 7 August 2020. Ad26.COV2.S was a replication-incompetent adenovirus type 26 vector expressing a prefusion-stabilized SARS-CoV-2 spike protein from the original Wuhan strain. Overall study outcomes, separate from this receptor: Compared with placebo recipients, Ad26.COV2.S recipients showed higher spike-specific TCR breadth (P = 0.0014). The study lacked the statistical power to compare responses across vaccine doses or regimens. Non-spike TCR breadth was comparable between vaccine and placebo recipients, consistent with the vaccine containing only spike. The authors noted that total T cell responses may have been underestimated by the TCR breadth and depth analyses. Substantial breadth of spike-specific CD8+ and CD4+ T cell responses was reported after vaccination.

V is pared back by 4 bases and J by 2 bases, with 13 bases lying between the germline termini. As encoded in the germline V gene, CDR1 is SGHRS while CDR2 is YFSETQ. Spanning cysteine to phenylalanine, the CDR3 consists of 14 amino acids. Just CDR3 DNA is preserved here, 42 bases in frame from base 1. With regard to this clone: Its cognate antigen has yet to be identified. Within one base of it there is no much larger clone, and no base qualities were kept.

The immunoSEQ Assay was used to sequence TCRbeta CDR3 regions. After extraction, genomic DNA underwent amplification by bias-controlled multiplex PCR, followed by high-throughput sequencing. As for the authors' bioinformatics: To quantify the absolute abundance of each unique TCRbeta CDR3 region, sequences were collapsed and filtered. T cell fraction was estimated by normalization of TCRbeta template counts to usable DNA, with usable DNA being measured through amplification of reference genes present in all nucleated cells. Repertoire TCRs were annotated as SARS-CoV-2-specific when V gene, CDR3 amino acid sequence and J gene were exactly matched to a known reactive TCR set. MIRA supplied the reference SARS-CoV-2 TCR set, which was filtered for enrichment in COVID-19-positive ImmuneCODE repertoires so that public or cross-reactive TCRs were removed. Using the MIRA antigens, annotated TCRs were further analysed by specific ORF or by position within an ORF. Depth was the summed frequency of annotated unique rearrangements, while breadth was defined as annotated unique rearrangements over total unique productive rearrangements. Two-sided Wilcoxon rank-sum tests were used to compare TCR breadth between groups. Imported from immuneACCESS, the table was reduced by TCRdb to in-frame sequences with V and J called. These copies leave out some clones; in studies compared against another copy, an unresolved V gene accounts for under half, and the cause of the remainder is not known. V and J calls and clone size are copied from that table; D and trimming were computed from the DNA. This sample is represented by about 430,000 clones; around 90% of them were singletons. The ten largest clones represent 10% to 15% of the sample.

The TCR was taken from a person aged 18 to 59 who received the Ad26.COV2.S COVID-19 vaccine or a placebo. The rearrangement combines TRBV5-1 with TRBJ2-7, and the D gene may be TRBD2, 6 bases matching. The sequencing here drew on peripheral blood, taken in a trial of Ad26.COV2.S vaccine versus placebo. For the CDR3, the sequence is CASSVAGRTYEQYF. The bases are TGCGCCAGCAGCGTTGCGGGACGGACCTACGAGCAGTACTTC. Joined to the reference TRBV5-1 and TRBJ2-7 proteins, this CDR3 gives the full variable domain: KAGVTQTPRYLIKTRGQQVTLSCSPISGHRSVSWYQQTPGQGLQFLFEYFSETQRNKGNFPGRFSGRQFSNSRSEMNVSTLELGDSALYLCASSVAGRTYEQYFGPGTRLTVT.